This TCR beta chain was sequenced for a study of T cells in Graves' hyperthyroidism and ophthalmopathy. V was trimmed by 3 bases and J by 5 bases, leaving 5 bases between them. From germline, CDR1 is DFQATT and CDR2 SNEGSKA (reference sequence). The CDR3 is 11 residues long. Every diagnosis used clinical symptoms, serum thyroxine and TRAb, thyroid ultrasound and orbital computed tomography. Researchers amplified the TCR beta CDR3 regions from RNA transcripts. HTBI primers drove first-round RT-PCR of the TCR CDR3. TCRdb re-analysed the multiplex PCR reads in MiXCR, keeping a single row per CDR3 protein. The data show around 600,000 distinct CDR3 sequences, around 16% seen once.

The sequence was obtained from a woman younger than 45 with Graves' hyperthyroidism. Sequenced sample: blood. The J gene is TRBJ2-1, the V gene TRBV20-1; D is uncertain. The DNA of the CDR3 is TGCAGTGCTAGTCATGACAATGAGCAGTTCTTC. The encoded protein is CSASHDNEQFF.